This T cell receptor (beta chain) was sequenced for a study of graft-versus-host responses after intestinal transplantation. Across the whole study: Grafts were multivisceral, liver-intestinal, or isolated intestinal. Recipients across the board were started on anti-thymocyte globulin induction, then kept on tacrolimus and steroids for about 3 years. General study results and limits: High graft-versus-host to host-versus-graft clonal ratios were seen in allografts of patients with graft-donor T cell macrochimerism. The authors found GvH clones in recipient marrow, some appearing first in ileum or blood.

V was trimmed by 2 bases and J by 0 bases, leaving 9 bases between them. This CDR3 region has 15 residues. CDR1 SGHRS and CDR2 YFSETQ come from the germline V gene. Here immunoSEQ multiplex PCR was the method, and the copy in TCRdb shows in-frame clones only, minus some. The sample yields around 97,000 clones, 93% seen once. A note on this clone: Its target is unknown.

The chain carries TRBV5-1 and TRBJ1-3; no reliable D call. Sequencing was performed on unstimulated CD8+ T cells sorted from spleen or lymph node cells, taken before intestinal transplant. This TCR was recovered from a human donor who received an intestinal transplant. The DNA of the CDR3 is TGCGCCAGCAGCTTCGCCGAGAGCTCTGGAAACACCATATATTTT. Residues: CASSFAESSGNTIYF.